The 21 T cell receptor beta chains below were found in one sample sequenced in a study of cytomegalovirus exposure and HLA in healthy donors. The PCR contained 60 Vbeta and 13 Jbeta primers. Only in-frame clones appear in the TCRdb table, and some are missing; sequencing was by immunoSEQ multiplex PCR. The repertoire holds 50,000 or so clones, with over 65% as singletons. The sample was PBMCs. The source is a man aged 35 to 55 in good health and CMV-seropositive.

In this sample, this clone turned up a few times. This chain uses TRBV30 with TRBJ1-5; the D gene is possibly TRBD1 (6 bases). Trimming removed 8 bases from V and 4 bases from J, with 9 bases in between. Germline V gives CDR1 GTSNPN, CDR2 SVGIG (reference sequence). The CDR3 spans 11 residues. The CDR3 here is CAGTLNQPQHF. The CDR3 region has the DNA TGTGCCGGGACATTGAATCAGCCCCAGCATTTT.

This chain links TRBV7-2 with TRBJ2-5; 8 nucleotides match TRBD2. Germline V lookup: CDR1 SGHTA, CDR2 FQGNSA. The CDR3 totals 17 residues. V lost 5 bases, J lost 5 bases, and 16 bases stayed unmatched. The CDR3 is CASSDAGRASGGETQYF. Here the CDR3 DNA reads TGTGCCAGCAGCGACGCGGGGCGAGCATCGGGGGGGGAGACCCAGTACTTC.

The V call is TRBV7-2, the J call TRBJ2-7; 8 positions agree with TRBD2. This CDR3 has 16 amino acids. J gave up 2 bases and V 1 base, and 7 bases lay outside the gene matches. Germline CDR1 reads SGHTA; CDR2 reads FQGNSA. The CDR3 coding sequence is TGTGCCAGCAGCTTAGTGGGGGTCGGGGGGGCCTACGAGCAGTACTTC. Its protein product is CASSLVGVGGAYEQYF.

The genes are TRBV7-9 and TRBJ2-5; no clear D gene. Trimming cost V 1 base and J 3 bases, with 15 bases left between them. The CDR3 consists of 16 residues. The V gene's germline CDR1 is SEHNR and CDR2 FQNEAQ (reference sequence). CDR3 in amino acids: CASSLGSHQEKETQYF. The CDR3 DNA reads TGTGCCAGCAGCTTAGGCAGTCATCAGGAAAAAGAGACCCAGTACTTC. The entire variable domain, with the rest obtained from reference TRBV7-9 and TRBJ2-5, is as follows: DTGVSQNPRHKITKRGQNVTFRCDPISEHNRLYWYRQTLGQGPEFLTYFQNEAQLEKSRLLSDRFSAERPKGSFSTLEIQRTEQGDSAMYLCASSLGSHQEKETQYFGPGTRLLVL.

The CDR3 region is CASSETSDSYNEQFF. CDR3 coding DNA: TGTGCCAGCAGCGAGACTAGCGACTCCTACAATGAGCAGTTCTTC. This sequence joins TRBV6-4 and TRBJ2-1; 8 nucleotides align to TRBD2. The V and J ends lost 6 bases and 0 bases, in that order; junction bases with no gene match: 4. Germline values: CDR1 MRHNA, CDR2 SNTAGT. The CDR3 loop spans 15 amino acids.

The V and J genes are TRBV7-8 and TRBJ1-1; TRBD1 is a possible D gene (6 bases). The CDR3 spans 15 residues. CDR1 is SGHVS, CDR2 FQNEAQ, per germline. Trimming removed 0 bases from V and 1 base from J, with 9 bases in between. The CDR3 here is CASSLAGAENTEAFF. The CDR3 DNA reads as TGTGCCAGCAGCTTAGCGGGGGCGGAGAACACTGAAGCTTTCTTT.

The rearrangement links TRBV29-1 to TRBJ2-7; 10 bases are a match to TRBD1. Germline CDR1 is SQVTM and CDR2 is ANQGSEA. V trimming: 0 bases; J trimming: 9 bases; junction bases outside the gene matches: 8. This CDR3 region has 14 residues. CDR3 loop: CSVEDPGQGQVQYF. For the CDR3, the DNA is TGCAGCGTTGAAGATCCGGGACAGGGGCAAGTGCAGTACTTC.

This clone was seen only once. V is TRBV5-4 and J is TRBJ2-2; possibly TRBD2 for D (6 bases). CDR1 and CDR2 (germline): SGHNT, YYREEE (reference sequence). CDR3 length equals 16 residues. The germline V and J ends were trimmed by 0 bases and 2 bases, with 11 bases remaining between them. The CDR3 loop reads CASSLAGRGNTGELFF. CDR3 sequence (DNA): TGTGCCAGCAGCTTGGCGGGGCGGGGAAACACCGGGGAGCTGTTTTTT.

The genes are TRBV7-3 and TRBJ2-3; maybe TRBD2 (6 bases). Germline V CDR1 and CDR2: SGHTA, FQGTGA. V lost 5 bases, J lost 0 bases, and 12 bases lay in between. The CDR3 is made up of 15 amino acids. The CDR3 nucleotides read TGTGCCAGCAGCGCGAACGGGGGTAGCACAGATACGCAGTATTTT. Protein sequence: CASSANGGSTDTQYF. Filled out from reference TRBV7-3 and TRBJ2-3, the complete variable domain reads GAGVSQTPSNKVTEKGKYVELRCDPISGHTALYWYRQSLGQGPEFLIYFQGTGAADDSGLPNDRFFAVRPEGSVSTLKIQRTERGDSAVYLCASSANGGSTDTQYFGPGTRLTVL.

The chain joins TRBV28 to TRBJ2-7; D remains unclear. V shed 7 bases and J shed 0 bases, with 7 bases lying between them. This CDR3 is built from 12 residues. Germline assignment: CDR1 MDHEN and CDR2 SYDVKM. CDR3 sequence: CASKQSSYEQYF. The CDR3 bases are TGTGCCAGCAAACAGAGCTCCTACGAGCAGTACTTC. Full variable domain (outside the CDR3, taken from reference TRBV28 and TRBJ2-7): DVKVTQSSRYLVKRTGEKVFLECVQDMDHENMFWYRQDPGLGLRLIYFSYDVKMKEKGDIPEGYSVSREKKERFSLILESASTNQTSMYLCASKQSSYEQYFGPGTRLTVT.

This chain links TRBV6-4 with TRBJ2-5; D is undetermined. V was clipped by 4 bases and J by 4 bases, with 10 bases between them. This CDR3 contains 13 residues. Germline lookup yields CDR1 MRHNA and CDR2 SNTAGT. The CDR3, as DNA: TGTGCCAGCAGTGCCCTACCTCGAGAGACCCAGTACTTC. It translates to CASSALPRETQYF.

The V and J genes are TRBV6-4 and TRBJ2-5, with a tentative D call TRBD2 (6 bases). CDR3 length equals 8 residues. Germline values: CDR1 MRHNA, CDR2 SNTAGT. V shed 9 bases and J shed 12 bases, with 8 bases lying between them. CDR3 DNA: TGTGCCAGGGGGGGTAAGTACTTC. It codes for CARGGKYF.

This chain links TRBV29-1 with TRBJ1-1; D is unclear. V lost 7 bases, J lost 1 base, and 13 bases lay in between. The CDR3 totals 13 residues. Germline V gives CDR1 SQVTM, CDR2 ANQGSEA. CDR3 DNA: TGCAGCGCCCAAATGGGAGGGAACACTGAAGCTTTCTTT. This encodes CSAQMGGNTEAFF.

The chain employs TRBV29-1 and TRBJ2-1; TRBD2 might be the D (6 bases). The CDR3 consists of 14 residues. Germline V lookup: CDR1 SQVTM, CDR2 ANQGSEA. Trimming removed 0 bases at V and 4 bases at J, with 10 bases between. The CDR3 reads CSVEDSGTYNEQFF. DNA of the CDR3: TGCAGCGTTGAAGACAGTGGGACTTACAATGAGCAGTTCTTC.

V usage is TRBV6-5 and J usage is TRBJ1-1; no clear D. Per germline, CDR1 MNHEY and CDR2 SVGAGI. V lost 6 bases and J 1 base, leaving 15 bases between the germline ends. The CDR3 is 15 residues long. CDR3 in DNA: TGTGCCAGCAGATATCGTGAGACAAAGAACACTGAAGCTTTCTTT. Its protein product is CASRYRETKNTEAFF.

The V gene is TRBV7-6, the J gene TRBJ2-7; 10 nucleotides agree with TRBD1. Germline V lookup: CDR1 SGHVS, CDR2 FNYEAQ. The CDR3 has 18 amino acids. V lost 5 bases to trimming and J lost 5 bases; unmatched junction nucleotides: 18. CDR3 sequence (DNA): TGTGCCAGCAGCGATAGTTGGGAGTTTGGGACAGGGGTACACGAGCAGTACTTC. Protein: CASSDSWEFGTGVHEQYF.

The chain carries TRBV4-3 and TRBJ2-3; 11 nucleotides align to TRBD2. The CDR3 loop spans 18 amino acids. The V segment lost 4 bases and the J segment 2 bases; nucleotides outside the gene matches: 11. Per the germline V gene, CDR1 is LGHNA and CDR2 is YSLEER. This CDR3 is CASSLRASGGSPTDTQYF. The CDR3 region has the DNA TGCGCCAGCAGCCTCCGGGCTAGCGGGGGGTCGCCCACAGATACGCAGTATTTT.

The chain recombines TRBV7-7 with TRBJ2-1; 11 positions agree with TRBD1. Germline CDR1 SSHAT, CDR2 FNYEAQ (reference sequence). The CDR3 extends over 13 amino acids. J gave up 10 bases and V 5 bases, and 4 bases lay outside the gene matches. The CDR3 DNA reads TGTGCCAGCAGCCGGGGACAGGGGGGCGAGCAGTTCTTC. Translation: CASSRGQGGEQFF.

The table lists this clone with a few counts. This chain connects TRBV10-3 to TRBJ2-1; 8 bases are shared with TRBD2. This CDR3 region has 13 residues. The J segment lost 9 bases and the V segment lost 8 bases, leaving 9 bases of the junction unmatched. Germline V gives CDR1 ENHRY, CDR2 SYGVKD. CDR3 coding DNA: TGTGCCATCGGGACTAGTGGGGGAGGTGAGCAGTTCTTC. Protein product: CAIGTSGGGEQFF.

This clone was seen a single time. V usage is TRBV28 and J usage is TRBJ2-3, with 12 bases that match TRBD2. Germline trimming cut 2 bases from V and 6 bases from J; bases unmatched to any gene: 3. From germline, CDR1 is MDHEN and CDR2 SYDVKM. The CDR3 runs to 15 residues. CDR3 DNA sequence: TGTGCCAGCAGTTTACTAGCGGGGGGGCGGGATACGCAGTATTTT. Translated: CASSLLAGGRDTQYF.

This chain links TRBV6-5 with TRBJ1-1; D is unclear. There are 13 residues in the CDR3. Deletions cut 4 bases from V and 2 bases from J, with 8 bases between. Germline V gene sequence: CDR1 MNHEY, CDR2 SVGAGI. CDR3 nucleotides: TGTGCCAGCAGTTTGAGGGAAAACACTGAAGCTTTCTTT. This translates into CASSLRENTEAFF.